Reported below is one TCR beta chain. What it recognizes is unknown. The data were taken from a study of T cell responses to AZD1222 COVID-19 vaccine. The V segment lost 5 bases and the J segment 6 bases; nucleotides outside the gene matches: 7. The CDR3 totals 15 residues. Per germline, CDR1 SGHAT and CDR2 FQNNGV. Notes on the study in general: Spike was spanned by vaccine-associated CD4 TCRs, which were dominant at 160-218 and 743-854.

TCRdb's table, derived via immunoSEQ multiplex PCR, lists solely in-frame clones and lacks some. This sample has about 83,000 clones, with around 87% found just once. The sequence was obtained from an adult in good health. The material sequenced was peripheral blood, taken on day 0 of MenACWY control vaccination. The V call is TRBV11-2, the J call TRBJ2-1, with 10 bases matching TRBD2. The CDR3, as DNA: TGTGCCAGCAGCAAGCAAGCGGGAGGGCCCAATGAGCAGTTCTTC. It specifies CASSKQAGGPNEQFF.